This is a list of T cell receptor beta chains from one sample in a study of shared clonotypes between healthy human individuals. Repertoires were generated with immunoSEQ multiplex PCR, while TCRdb's copy carries only in-frame clones and drops some. The data show under 200,000 clones, with just under 95% seen just once and 0.067% held by the top ten. The sequenced sample consisted of naive CD4+ T cells sorted from blood. These receptors came from a woman aged 30 to 39 in good health. The CDR3 runs from the conserved cysteine through the conserved F or W. The D gene is left open where the match is weak. A clone size is listed for some rows: how often the clone was seen (once, few, many), or a class if it is expanded.

D gene: TRBD1; V gene: TRBV11-2; clone size: .; J gene: TRBJ2-7; CDR3 DNA: TGTGCCAGCAGCCCCGGGACAGATCCCTACGAGCAGTACTTC; CDR3 protein: CASSPGTDPYEQYF
D gene: TRBD2; V gene: TRBV18; clone size: .; J gene: TRBJ2-7; CDR3 DNA: TGTGCCAGCTCAAGACTAGCGGGAGACTACGAGCAGTACTTC; CDR3 protein: CASSRLAGDYEQYF
D gene: TRBD1; V gene: TRBV10-3; clone size: .; J gene: TRBJ1-1; CDR3 DNA: TGTGCCATCAGTGAAGAGGGGGCGAGCACTGAAGCTTTCTTT; CDR3 protein: CAISEEGASTEAFF
D gene: TRBD1; V gene: TRBV6-6; clone size: .; J gene: TRBJ2-7; CDR3 DNA: TGTGCCAGCAAATCTTCGACAGGGGGCATCGACGAGCAGTACTTC; CDR3 protein: CASKSSTGGIDEQYF
D gene: TRBD2; V gene: TRBV5-8; clone size: .; J gene: TRBJ2-2; CDR3 DNA: TGTGCCAGCAGCTCCGGACTAGCGGGATTGAACACCGGGGAGCTGTTTTTT; CDR3 protein: CASSSGLAGLNTGELFF
D gene: .; V gene: TRBV30; clone size: .; J gene: TRBJ1-1; CDR3 DNA: TGTGCCTGGAGTCCAGGACAGATGAACACTGAAGCTTTCTTT; CDR3 protein: CAWSPGQMNTEAFF
D gene: TRBD1; V gene: TRBV4-1; clone size: .; J gene: TRBJ2-5; CDR3 DNA: TGCGCCAGCAGCCGCGAGCCCCACGTAGTCCGACAGGGCGCGAGTGAGCAGTACTTC; CDR3 protein: CASSREPHVVRQGASEQYF
D gene: .; V gene: TRBV5-5; clone size: .; J gene: TRBJ2-7; CDR3 DNA: TGTGCCAGCAGCTTGGTAGGCAGCTTC; CDR3 protein: CASSLVGSF
D gene: .; V gene: TRBV5-1; clone size: .; J gene: TRBJ2-3; CDR3 DNA: TGCGCCAGCAGTCACCAGGCCAGCACAGATACGCAGTATTTT; CDR3 protein: CASSHQASTDTQYF
D gene: .; V gene: TRBV19; clone size: .; J gene: TRBJ1-5; CDR3 DNA: TGTGCCAGTAGCGATGACCTTTATCAGCCCCAGCATTTT; CDR3 protein: CASSDDLYQPQHF
D gene: .; V gene: TRBV7-2; clone size: .; J gene: TRBJ2-1; CDR3 DNA: TGTGCCAGCAGCACCCATAGCGGTTCCGTCCTAAAGAATGAGCAGTTCTTC; CDR3 protein: CASSTHSGSVLKNEQFF
D gene: .; V gene: TRBV6-5; clone size: .; J gene: TRBJ1-1; CDR3 DNA: TGTGCCAGCAGTCAGCAGGGGCAAAAAGCTTTCTTT; CDR3 protein: CASSQQGQKAFF
D gene: TRBD2; V gene: TRBV29-1; clone size: .; J gene: TRBJ2-7; CDR3 DNA: TGCAGCGTACTATCGGGGGGATACGAGCAGTACTTC; CDR3 protein: CSVLSGGYEQYF
D gene: TRBD1; V gene: TRBV5-4; clone size: .; J gene: TRBJ1-1; CDR3 DNA: TGTGCCAGCAGCCCAGGGTCAGGGGGAAGGACTGAAGCTTTCTTT; CDR3 protein: CASSPGSGGRTEAFF
D gene: .; V gene: TRBV4-1; clone size: once; J gene: TRBJ2-7; CDR3 DNA: TGCGCCAGCAGCCATCTAGGCAGGGGAAAACTCAACGAGCAGTACTTC; CDR3 protein: CASSHLGRGKLNEQYF
D gene: TRBD1; V gene: TRBV5-1; clone size: .; J gene: TRBJ2-7; CDR3 DNA: TGCGCCAGCAGCAGAACCGGGACAGGGGCGGACGAGCAGTACTTC; CDR3 protein: CASSRTGTGADEQYF
D gene: .; V gene: TRBV29-1; clone size: .; J gene: TRBJ2-7; CDR3 DNA: TGCAGCGTTGGTAGGGAAGGCGGCGAGCAGTACTTC; CDR3 protein: CSVGREGGEQYF
D gene: .; V gene: TRBV5-8; clone size: .; J gene: TRBJ1-5; CDR3 DNA: TGTGCCAGCAGCTCCCGGGGGCTCTATAGCAATCAGCCCCAGCATTTT; CDR3 protein: CASSSRGLYSNQPQHF
D gene: .; V gene: TRBV7-3; clone size: .; J gene: TRBJ2-7; CDR3 DNA: TGTGCCAGCAGCTCCAGTAGTATCCACGAGCAGTACTTC; CDR3 protein: CASSSSSIHEQYF
D gene: TRBD1; V gene: TRBV14; clone size: .; J gene: TRBJ2-2; CDR3 DNA: TGTGCCAGCAGCCAAGTGGTCAGGGGGACCGGGGAGCTGTTTTTT; CDR3 protein: CASSQVVRGTGELFF
D gene: TRBD2; V gene: TRBV7-9; clone size: .; J gene: TRBJ2-7; CDR3 DNA: TGTGCCAGCAGCTTAGAGGCGGGAGTCCCCTACGAGCAGTACTTC; CDR3 protein: CASSLEAGVPYEQYF
D gene: .; V gene: TRBV5-4; clone size: .; J gene: TRBJ1-1; CDR3 DNA: TGTGCCAGCAGCTCTGGGACCGAGGTGAGTGAAGCTTTCTTT; CDR3 protein: CASSSGTEVSEAFF
D gene: .; V gene: TRBV6-1; clone size: .; J gene: TRBJ2-5; CDR3 DNA: TGTGCCAGCAGCATCGGAGGGGAGACCCAGTACTTC; CDR3 protein: CASSIGGETQYF
D gene: .; V gene: TRBV4-1; clone size: .; J gene: TRBJ1-5; CDR3 DNA: TGCGCCAGCAGCCAAGAAGAGGCAGTTAATCAGCCCCAGCATTTT; CDR3 protein: CASSQEEAVNQPQHF
D gene: TRBD1; V gene: TRBV5-6; clone size: .; J gene: TRBJ2-7; CDR3 DNA: TGTGCCAGCAGCCCGGGGTCGGACAGGGCAGCCGAGCAGTACTTC; CDR3 protein: CASSPGSDRAAEQYF
D gene: .; V gene: TRBV27; clone size: .; J gene: TRBJ1-1; CDR3 DNA: TGTGCCAGCATTCCCTGGGGAAGTAACACTGAAGCTTTCTTT; CDR3 protein: CASIPWGSNTEAFF
D gene: TRBD2; V gene: TRBV28; clone size: .; J gene: TRBJ2-7; CDR3 DNA: TGTGCCAGCTCCTCTGCCGCTAGCGGCAGATCCTACGAGCAGTACTTC; CDR3 protein: CASSSAASGRSYEQYF
D gene: .; V gene: TRBV11-2; clone size: .; J gene: TRBJ1-5; CDR3 DNA: TGTGCCAGCAGCACTCATGGGGGACAGCCCCAGCATTTT; CDR3 protein: CASSTHGGQPQHF
D gene: .; V gene: TRBV19; clone size: few; J gene: TRBJ1-1; CDR3 DNA: TGTGCCAGTAAAGTCGGCCTGAACACTGAAGCTTTCTTT; CDR3 protein: CASKVGLNTEAFF
D gene: TRBD1; V gene: TRBV7-2; clone size: .; J gene: TRBJ2-5; CDR3 DNA: TGTGCCAGCAGCTTAAGGGGACAGGGGGTCCGAGAGCAGTACTTC; CDR3 protein: CASSLRGQGVREQYF
D gene: .; V gene: TRBV6-6; clone size: few; J gene: TRBJ1-5; CDR3 DNA: TGTGCCAGCACTCTACCAGGATTAGATCAGCCCCAGCATTTT; CDR3 protein: CASTLPGLDQPQHF
D gene: .; V gene: TRBV21-1; clone size: .; J gene: TRBJ1-2; CDR3 DNA: TGTGCCAGCAGCAAAGGCAGGGGCGTTAAGTATGGCTACACCTTC; CDR3 protein: CASSKGRGVKYGYTF
D gene: TRBD2; V gene: TRBV5-1; clone size: .; J gene: TRBJ2-1; CDR3 DNA: TGCGCCAGCAGCCCCATAGCGGGTTCGAACTACAATGAGCAGTTCTTC; CDR3 protein: CASSPIAGSNYNEQFF
D gene: .; V gene: TRBV23-1; clone size: .; J gene: TRBJ1-5; CDR3 DNA: TGCGCCAGCAGTCACGGAGTTCCCCGCAATCAGCCCCAGCATTTT; CDR3 protein: CASSHGVPRNQPQHF
D gene: .; V gene: TRBV9; clone size: .; J gene: TRBJ2-7; CDR3 DNA: TGTGCCAGCAGCGTAGGAGGAGGGGGCATCGAGCAGTACTTC; CDR3 protein: CASSVGGGGIEQYF
D gene: TRBD1; V gene: TRBV10-2; clone size: .; J gene: TRBJ2-7; CDR3 DNA: TGCGCCAGCAGGGATGGACAGGGGGGTCCCTACGAGCAGTACTTC; CDR3 protein: CASRDGQGGPYEQYF
D gene: .; V gene: TRBV6-5; clone size: once; J gene: TRBJ1-6; CDR3 DNA: TGTGCCAGCAGTTTGGCACAGTATAATTCACCCCTCCACTTT; CDR3 protein: CASSLAQYNSPLHF
D gene: .; V gene: TRBV28; clone size: .; J gene: TRBJ2-7; CDR3 DNA: TGTGCCAGCAGGGGAAGCGGGCGGAGCTCCTACGAGCAGTACTTC; CDR3 protein: CASRGSGRSSYEQYF
D gene: .; V gene: TRBV5-4; clone size: .; J gene: TRBJ2-3; CDR3 DNA: TGTGCCAGCAGCGACAGAGATATCACAGATACGCAGTATTTT; CDR3 protein: CASSDRDITDTQYF
D gene: .; V gene: TRBV18; clone size: .; J gene: TRBJ1-5; CDR3 DNA: TGTGCCAGCTCACCAAAGTCAACCGTTAATCAGCCCCAGCATTTT; CDR3 protein: CASSPKSTVNQPQHF
D gene: TRBD1; V gene: TRBV5-1; clone size: .; J gene: TRBJ2-5; CDR3 DNA: TGCGCCAGCAGCCCCGGACAGGGGCAAGAGACCCAGTACTTC; CDR3 protein: CASSPGQGQETQYF
D gene: .; V gene: TRBV5-1; clone size: .; J gene: TRBJ2-7; CDR3 DNA: TGCGCCAGCAGCTTGAACTACGAGCAGTACTTC; CDR3 protein: CASSLNYEQYF
D gene: .; V gene: TRBV14; clone size: .; J gene: TRBJ2-7; CDR3 DNA: TGTGCCAGCGGTAACGTATACGAGCAGTACTTC; CDR3 protein: CASGNVYEQYF
D gene: .; V gene: TRBV7-8; clone size: .; J gene: TRBJ1-5; CDR3 DNA: TGTGCCAGCAGCTTAGTCCAGCAGCCCCAGCATTTT; CDR3 protein: CASSLVQQPQHF
D gene: TRBD1; V gene: TRBV29-1; clone size: .; J gene: TRBJ2-7; CDR3 DNA: TGCAGCGTGCACACTGGGACAGGGATATTCCTCGAGCAGTACTTC; CDR3 protein: CSVHTGTGIFLEQYF
D gene: .; V gene: TRBV27; clone size: .; J gene: TRBJ1-3; CDR3 DNA: TGTGCCAGCAGTACCAGAGGACAGCTACCTGGAAACACCATATATTTT; CDR3 protein: CASSTRGQLPGNTIYF
D gene: .; V gene: TRBV6-1; clone size: .; J gene: TRBJ2-6; CDR3 DNA: TGTGCCAGCAGCTTCGACTTCTCTGGGGCCAACGTCCTGACTTTC; CDR3 protein: CASSFDFSGANVLTF
D gene: .; V gene: TRBV11-2; clone size: .; J gene: TRBJ2-2; CDR3 DNA: TGTGCCAGCAGCCGGACGGGGAGCGGGGAGCTGTTTTTT; CDR3 protein: CASSRTGSGELFF
D gene: TRBD1; V gene: TRBV5-1; clone size: .; J gene: TRBJ2-3; CDR3 DNA: TGCGCCAGCAGCACCTTCGGACAGGGCACAGATACGCAGTATTTT; CDR3 protein: CASSTFGQGTDTQYF
D gene: .; V gene: TRBV4-2; clone size: few; J gene: TRBJ2-7; CDR3 DNA: TGTGCCAGCAGCCAGGGCGGGGTACGATACGAGCAGTACTTC; CDR3 protein: CASSQGGVRYEQYF
D gene: TRBD2; V gene: TRBV6-6; clone size: .; J gene: TRBJ2-1; CDR3 DNA: TGTGCCAGCACCCTAGCGGGAGGATCCTACAATGAGCAGTTCTTC; CDR3 protein: CASTLAGGSYNEQFF
D gene: .; V gene: TRBV28; clone size: .; J gene: TRBJ2-7; CDR3 DNA: TGTGCCAGCAGTTTATGGTCCGGGTTAACCTACGAGCAGTACTTC; CDR3 protein: CASSLWSGLTYEQYF
D gene: TRBD2; V gene: TRBV10-1; clone size: .; J gene: TRBJ2-5; CDR3 DNA: TGCGCCAGCTCCTCCGGCGGGAGATTCGAGACCCAGTACTTC; CDR3 protein: CASSSGGRFETQYF
D gene: .; V gene: TRBV14; clone size: .; J gene: TRBJ1-4; CDR3 DNA: TGTGCCAGCACCCAATCGGGTATTGGTGAAAAACTGTTTTTT; CDR3 protein: CASTQSGIGEKLFF
D gene: .; V gene: TRBV6-1; clone size: .; J gene: TRBJ1-4; CDR3 DNA: TGTGCCAGCAGTTACGAGGGAAAACTGTTTTTT; CDR3 protein: CASSYEGKLFF